The 27 T cell receptor beta chains below were found in one sample sequenced in a study of tumor-infiltrating lymphocytes in primary liver carcinoma. Production of TCR beta cDNA used around 500 ng total RNA together with a constant-region primer. Libraries covering TCR beta were generated through three nested multiplex PCR rounds (using a slightly modified ARM-PCR). Primers for the first two PCR rounds were TRBV1-TRBV30 forward primers and a C-beta reverse primer (about 9 cycles per round). TCRdb re-called the multiplex PCR reads with MiXCR, one entry per CDR3 protein. The sample carries 250,000 to 350,000 distinct CDR3 sequences, nearly 60% recorded once. Germline DNA was extracted too, while blood RNA derived from unsorted whole blood. The sample taken for sequencing was peripheral blood. The source of these receptors is a woman in her twenties or thirties with primary liver carcinoma and hepatitis B virus infection.

This clonotype was counted a few times. This chain joins TRBV28 and TRBJ2-1; the D gene is possibly TRBD2 (6 bases). The CDR3 has 14 amino acids. Trimming removed 7 bases at V and 6 bases at J, with 16 bases between. Per germline, CDR1 MDHEN and CDR2 SYDVKM. The CDR3 nucleotides are TGTGCCAGCACCCTCCGGGACTTTCTCAATGAGCAGTTCTTC. Encoded protein: CASTLRDFLNEQFF.

Worth noting for this clonotype: A much larger clone differs from this one at a single base, so this may be a read error. The chain carries TRBV6-1 and TRBJ2-1; the D is unclear. Deletions cut 6 bases from V and 7 bases from J, with 16 bases between. The CDR3 length is 14 residues. The V gene's germline CDR1 is MNHNS and CDR2 SASEGT. The CDR3 nucleotides are TGTGCCAGCAGACCGGGCCACACGCAGAATGAGCAGTTCTTC. Translated, it gives CASRPGHTQNEQFF.

This clonotype was seen only a few times. V and J are TRBV5-6 and TRBJ1-5, with a possible D match to TRBD1 (5 bases). This CDR3 has 14 amino acids. Germline V gene sequence: CDR1 SGHDT, CDR2 YYEEEE. Trimming shortened V by 4 bases and J by 0 bases, and 8 bases separated the two germline ends. CDR3 DNA: TGTGCCAGCAGCGGGGGGTATAGCAATCAGCCCCAGCATTTT. Translated, it gives CASSGGYSNQPQHF. Complete variable domain (other parts from reference TRBV5-6 and TRBJ1-5): DAGVTQSPTHLIKTRGQQVTLRCSPKSGHDTVSWYQQALGQGPQFIFQYYEEEERQRGNFPDRFSGHQFPNYSSELNVNALLLGDSALYLCASSGGYSNQPQHFGDGTRLSIL.

The CDR3, as DNA: TGTGCCAGCAGCGCGGAAGGAAGGCGAGAGCAGTACTTC. The encoded protein is CASSAEGRREQYF. J is TRBJ2-7 and V is TRBV11-3; D gene unclear. V shed 5 bases and J shed 7 bases, with 15 bases lying between them. Germline V gives CDR1 SGHNT, CDR2 YENEEA. This CDR3 region has 13 residues.

The rearrangement joins TRBV7-9 to TRBJ2-5; TRBD2 agrees at 13 bases. Germline-derived CDR1 and CDR2 are SEHNR and FQNEAQ (reference sequence). This CDR3 has 16 residues. V was clipped by 5 bases and J by 5 bases; unmatched bases: 8. For the CDR3, the DNA is TGTGCCAGCAGCCTTGGACTAGCGGGAGTACGGGAGACCCAGTACTTC. Amino acid sequence: CASSLGLAGVRETQYF.

In the case of this clonotype: An end of the junction differs from the germline gene, which may be a read error. The chain employs TRBV28 and TRBJ2-2; TRBD2 agrees at 9 bases. Germline V gives CDR1 MDHEN, CDR2 SYDVKM. This CDR3 is built from 15 residues. Here the CDR3 reads CASRWREGTTGELLF. In nucleotides, the CDR3 is TGTGCCAGCCGATGGCGGGAGGGTACGACCGGGGAGCTGTTGTTT. Full variable domain (remainder filled in from reference TRBV28 and TRBJ2-2): DVKVTQSSRYLVKRTGEKVFLECVQDMDHENMFWYRQDPGLGLRLIYFSYDVKMKEKGDIPEGYSVSREKKERFSLILESASTNQTSMYLCASRWREGTTGELLFGEGSRLTVL.

In its sample, this clonotype was seen once. A clone one base away is much larger, so this may be a read error. The V and J genes are TRBV29-1 and TRBJ2-3; no clear D gene. The germline CDR1 and CDR2 sequences are SQVTM and ANQGSEA. This CDR3 region has 11 residues. The CDR3 DNA sequence: TGCATCGTTGAATTAGGAGATACGCAGTATTTT. This codes for CIVELGDTQYF.

Notes on this clonotype: Being one base from a much bigger clone, this may be a read error. V usage is TRBV29-1 and J usage is TRBJ2-5, with 7 bases aligning to TRBD2. This CDR3 has 13 amino acids. With 8 bases clipped from V and 1 base from J, the junction kept 7 bases outside the gene matches. Germline V CDR1 and CDR2: SQVTM, ANQGSEA. The DNA of the CDR3 is TGCAGCATTGCAGGCGGGGGCCAAGAGACCCAGTACTTC. It is translated as CSIAGGGQETQYF.

J is TRBJ1-1 and V is TRBV4-2, with D unresolved. CDR3 length: 15 amino acids. CDR1 is LGHNA, CDR2 YNFKEQ, per germline. The germline V and J ends were trimmed by 4 bases and 0 bases, with 12 bases remaining between them. The CDR3 here is CASSPPATVNTEAFF. The CDR3 DNA reads TGTGCCAGCAGCCCCCCGGCAACAGTGAACACTGAAGCTTTCTTT.

For this clonotype: A read error may explain this, as a much larger clone is one base away. The chain carries TRBV29-1 and TRBJ2-5; D call uncertain. Germline-derived CDR1 and CDR2 are SQVTM and ANQGSEA. Trimming pared 7 bases from V and 2 bases from J, leaving 14 bases between. The CDR3 extends over 13 amino acids. The CDR3 sequence is CSAKGPRQETQYF. CDR3 nucleotide sequence: TGCAGCGCCAAAGGACCCAGACAAGAGACCCAGTACTTC.

This clonotype was detected only once. The chain is built from TRBV5-1 and TRBJ2-7; 8 bases map to TRBD2. Looked up from germline, CDR1 is SGHRS and CDR2 is YFSETQ. Losses at the gene ends were 0 bases for V and 7 bases for J; bases not matched to a gene: 9. This CDR3 is 15 amino acids long. CDR3 nucleotide sequence: TGCGCCAGCAGCTTGGAACCGGGAGGGGCTCGGGAGCAGTACTTC. Encoded protein: CASSLEPGGAREQYF.

This chain connects TRBV20-1 to TRBJ2-1, with 8 bases matching TRBD2. The germline gives CDR1 DFQATT, CDR2 SNEGSKA (reference sequence). V shed 4 bases, J shed 3 bases, and the junction held 5 bases outside the gene matches. This CDR3 has 14 amino acids. The CDR3: CSANEAGVYNEQFF. Written as DNA, the CDR3 is TGCAGTGCTAATGAAGCGGGAGTCTACAATGAGCAGTTCTTC.

This chain links TRBV30 with TRBJ1-1; 7 bases match TRBD1. The CDR3 has 13 residues. In germline, CDR1 is GTSNPN, CDR2 SVGIG (reference sequence). Trimming at V came to 2 bases and at J to 4 bases, leaving 4 bases not matched to a gene. The CDR3 region has the DNA TGTGCCTGGAGTAGACAGGGTTTCACTGAAGCTTTCTTT. As protein: CAWSRQGFTEAFF.

Comments on this clonotype: At one end, the junction sequence differs from germline, possibly due to a read error. The gene calls are TRBV12-3 or TRBV12-4 and TRBJ1-4; D not resolved. CDR3 length: 13 residues. This CDR3 is CASNLMTNEKLFF. DNA for the CDR3: TGTGCCAGCAACCTTATGACCAATGAAAAGCTGTTTTTT.

This clonotype has at least ten counts. The chain employs TRBV6-5 and TRBJ2-1, with 8 bases identical to TRBD2. CDR3 length equals 15 residues. V shed 4 bases, J shed 7 bases, and the junction held 9 bases outside the gene matches. Germline V gene data show CDR1 as MNHEY and CDR2 as SVGAGI. The CDR3 DNA reads TGTGCCAGCAGTTCGGGACTAGAGAAGGGGAATGAGCAGTTCTTC. Protein: CASSSGLEKGNEQFF.

Regarding this clonotype: A single base separates this from a much larger clone, so it may be a read error. CDR3 sequence reads: CSVDDRSFNEQYF. CDR3 sequence (DNA): TGCAGCGTTGATGACAGGAGTTTCAACGAGCAGTACTTC. The chain uses TRBV29-1 and TRBJ2-7; possible D gene TRBD1, 6 bases. There are 13 residues in the CDR3. The germline gives CDR1 SQVTM, CDR2 ANQGSEA. V was shortened by 3 bases and J by 5 bases, with 14 bases between the two germline ends.

Concerning this clonotype: A read error may produce the germline difference seen at one junction end. The rearrangement uses TRBV30 and TRBJ2-1; 8 nucleotides line up with TRBD2. Germline assignment: CDR1 GTSNPN and CDR2 SVGIG (reference sequence). The CDR3 length is 15 residues. The CDR3 DNA reads as TGTGCCCGGAGTGTCGGAGCGGGACTAGTCAATGAGCAGTTCTTC. It encodes CARSVGAGLVNEQFF. Filled out from reference TRBV30 and TRBJ2-1, the complete variable domain reads SQTIHQWPATLVQPVGSPLSLECTVEGTSNPNLYWYRQAAGRGLQLLFYSVGIGQISSEVPQNLSASRPQDRQFILSSKKLLLSDSGFYLCARSVGAGLVNEQFFGPGTRLTVL.

To note about this clonotype: One base away lies a much larger clone, so this may be a sequencing read error. Because it lacks the conserved phenylalanine or tryptophan at the end, this CDR3 is likely a read error. V is TRBV6-1 and J is TRBJ2-3, with 10 bases fitting TRBD2. Trimming cost V 5 bases and J 6 bases; bases outside gene matches: 5. In germline, CDR1 is MNHNS, CDR2 SASEGT. The CDR3 sequence is 14 residues long. In DNA, the CDR3 is TGTGCCAGCAGTTTAGCGGGAGGAGCGGATACGCAGTATTTA. This codes for CASSLAGGADTQYL.

V usage is TRBV28 and J usage is TRBJ1-3; D unresolved. Trimming pared 3 bases from V and 0 bases from J, leaving 6 bases between. Germline loops: CDR1 MDHEN, CDR2 SYDVKM. The length of the CDR3 is 14 residues. For the CDR3, the DNA is TGTGCCAGCAGTTTCCAGTACTCTGGAAACACCATATATTTT. It is translated as CASSFQYSGNTIYF.

This clonotype was recorded many times. The chain links TRBV4-2 to TRBJ2-2, with TRBD2 matching 7 bases. Germline V lookup: CDR1 LGHNA, CDR2 YNFKEQ. This CDR3 comprises 17 residues. The junction had 6 bases not matched to a gene; V was cut back by 0 bases and J by 2 bases. This CDR3 reads CASSQDRGTTNTGELFF. The DNA for the CDR3 is TGTGCCAGCAGCCAAGATCGGGGGACTACTAACACCGGGGAGCTGTTTTTT.

With regard to this clonotype: A read error may explain this, as a much larger clone is one base away. The chain recombines TRBV12-3 or TRBV12-4 with TRBJ2-5, with 7 bases fitting TRBD1. The CDR3 runs 13 residues. The V gene end was trimmed by 7 bases and the J gene end by 5 bases; junction bases not matched to a gene: 7. The CDR3 here is CASIRTGFETQYF. In DNA form, the CDR3 reads TGTGCCAGCATCAGGACAGGATTTGAGACCCAGTACTTC.

With regard to this clonotype: Since the CDR3 does not end with the conserved phenylalanine or tryptophan, this likely comes from a read error. CDR3 nucleotide sequence: TGTGCCAGCAGCTTAGAGGGAGCGCGTATGCAGTATTAT. This translates into CASSLEGARMQYY. This chain links TRBV11-3 with TRBJ2-3, with D tentatively TRBD2 (5 bases). CDR1 and CDR2 (germline): SGHNT, YENEEA. This CDR3 spans 13 amino acids. Trimming left V 0 bases short and J 11 bases short, with 12 bases between.

A word on this clonotype: A much larger clone lies a single base off, so this may be a read error. This chain uses TRBV4-1 with TRBJ2-3; D possibly uses TRBD1 or TRBD2 (5 bases each). This CDR3 spans 17 amino acids. Germline V lookup: CDR1 MGHRA, CDR2 YSYEKL. The CDR3 bases are TGCACCAGCAGCCAAGATAGCCAGGGAGATTCCACAGATACGCAGTATTTT. Protein sequence: CTSSQDSQGDSTDTQYF.

This clonotype was recorded many times. The chain uses TRBV11-2 and TRBJ2-1; unclear D gene. V dropped 5 bases and J dropped 10 bases, with 24 bases sitting between them. Germline assignment: CDR1 SGHAT and CDR2 FQNNGV. The CDR3 is made up of 16 amino acids. CDR3 sequence reads: CASSLRRSERWQEQFF. Written as DNA, the CDR3 is TGTGCCAGCAGCCTCCGACGGTCGGAACGCTGGCAGGAGCAGTTCTTC.

On this clonotype: Given the absence of the conserved phenylalanine or tryptophan at the CDR3 end, a read error is likely. V gene TRBV6-5 combines with J gene TRBJ2-7; TRBD2 might be the D (5 bases). The CDR3 extends over 13 amino acids. Germline V gene sequence: CDR1 MNHEY, CDR2 SVGAGI. In DNA, the CDR3 is TGTACCAGCGAGGACTCAGACTTTCACGAGCAGTACATC. Amino acids: CTSEDSDFHEQYI.

In regard to this clonotype: This sequence may be a read error, since a much larger clone differs from it by one base. Since no conserved phenylalanine or tryptophan closes the CDR3, a read error is the likely cause. This CDR3 reads CASSQSRTDTQYL. Written as DNA, the CDR3 is TGTGCCAGCAGCCAATCCCGCACAGATACGCAGTATCTT. The chain couples TRBV11-2 to TRBJ2-3; D unclear. Trimming took off 5 bases at V and 1 base at J, with 7 bases between the two ends. The CDR3 has 13 amino acids. CDR1 is SGHAT, CDR2 FQNNGV, per germline.

The chain has TRBV20-1 and TRBJ1-5; D may be TRBD1 (5 bases). Per the germline V gene, CDR1 is DFQATT and CDR2 is SNEGSKA (reference sequence). The CDR3 has 15 amino acids. Trimming cost V 2 bases and J 1 base, with 12 bases left between them. In DNA, the CDR3 is TGCAGTGCTAGATATGGGGCGAGGAGCAATCAGCCCCAGCATTTT. Its protein is CSARYGARSNQPQHF.